This entry is about one TCR beta chain. Its specificity is unknown. TCRdb's copy holds only in-frame clones and misses some; the assay was immunoSEQ multiplex PCR. The profile shows some 1 million clones, more than 65% of them singletons. These data come from a study of shared clonotypes between healthy human individuals. Across the study: Each donor's CD4 naive and CD4 memory cells filled three plates apiece, CD8 naive two, and CD8 memory one. Whole-study findings and limits: Relative to their counterparts shared across all four donors, non-shared clonotypes exhibited diminished generation probabilities.

Trimming at V came to 4 bases and at J to 6 bases, leaving 9 bases not matched to a gene. The CDR3 extends over 15 amino acids. CDR1 and CDR2 from the germline V gene are SGHTA and FQGNSA. The sample comprised memory CD4+ T cells sorted from blood. Stated subset: CD45RA-negative fraction. This sequence joins TRBV7-2 and TRBJ2-1, with 7 bases lining up with TRBD2. The TCR sequence derives from a man aged 18 to 35 in good health. The CDR3 bases are TGTGCCAGCAGCTCCCAGGGAGGGTGGTCCAATGAGCAGTTCTTC. Translating it yields CASSSQGGWSNEQFF.